The 8 T cell receptor beta chains given below trace back to one sample, sequenced in a study of beta chain features in type 1 diabetes. Investigators reverse transcribed all isolated RNA, so they sequenced expressed TCRB transcripts. Generated by immunoSEQ multiplex PCR, the TCRdb table keeps only in-frame clones and is missing some. The sample has 900,000 or so clones; around a sixth are singletons. Source material: naive CD4+ T cells from blood. The receptors stem from a woman between 18 and 29 years old in good health.

This clone has just a few counts. The V and J genes are TRBV19 and TRBJ2-1; the match to TRBD1 covers 9 bases. This CDR3 is 14 amino acids long. Germline V gives CDR1 LNHDA, CDR2 SQIVND (reference sequence). After removal of 3 bases from V and 6 bases from J, the junction contained 3 bases not matched to a gene. CDR3 DNA: TGTGCCAGTAGTATCGGGACAGGGTTCAATGAGCAGTTCTTC. Its translation: CASSIGTGFNEQFF.

This clone has just a few counts. The gene calls are TRBV11-2 and TRBJ2-7; TRBD2 might be the D (6 bases). CDR3 length: 16 residues. Germline assignment: CDR1 SGHAT and CDR2 FQNNGV. The V end lost 1 base, the J end lost 2 bases, and 15 bases lay between the germline ends. As DNA, the CDR3 is TGTGCCAGCAGCTTAGTGTTGGTGGCGGGACCCTACGAGCAGTACTTC. It codes for CASSLVLVAGPYEQYF.

The rearrangement joins TRBV5-1 to TRBJ1-3; D gene unclear. The CDR3 extends over 16 amino acids. V lost 5 bases and J 0 bases, leaving 15 bases between the germline ends. Germline V gene data show CDR1 as SGHRS and CDR2 as YFSETQ. This CDR3 is CASSSGVPSSGNTIYF. CDR3 coding DNA: TGCGCCAGCAGTTCCGGAGTACCGTCCTCTGGAAACACCATATATTTT.

The rearrangement uses TRBV5-1 and TRBJ2-1; D call uncertain. V lost 5 bases and J 6 bases, leaving 15 bases between the germline ends. The CDR3 is made up of 14 amino acids. Germline CDR1 is SGHRS and CDR2 is YFSETQ. The CDR3 region has the DNA TGCGCCAGCAGTGAGAGAGCTTCTCCCAATGAGCAGTTCTTC. This codes for CASSERASPNEQFF. Variable domain in full (rest from reference TRBV5-1 and TRBJ2-1): KAGVTQTPRYLIKTRGQQVTLSCSPISGHRSVSWYQQTPGQGLQFLFEYFSETQRNKGNFPGRFSGRQFSNSRSEMNVSTLELGDSALYLCASSERASPNEQFFGPGTRLTVL.

Only a few counts were recorded for this clone. J is TRBJ2-2 and V is TRBV5-1; tentative D call: TRBD2 (5 bases). The length of the CDR3 is 14 residues. The germline V gene has CDR1 SGHRS and CDR2 YFSETQ. V was pared by 4 bases and J by 4 bases, with 11 bases between. This chain's CDR3 is CASSPTGSTGELFF. CDR3 in DNA: TGCGCCAGCAGCCCCACGGGGAGCACCGGGGAGCTGTTTTTT.

The chain is built from TRBV9 and TRBJ2-4; possibly TRBD1 or TRBD2 for D (5 bases each). V dropped 5 bases and J dropped 4 bases, with 13 bases sitting between them. Germline CDR1 and CDR2: SGDLS and YYNGEE. This CDR3 region has 14 residues. The CDR3 protein is CASSTGPLKNIQYF. Written as DNA, the CDR3 is TGTGCCAGCAGTACGGGACCATTAAAAAACATTCAGTACTTC.

This clone turned up a few times. The V and J genes are TRBV15 and TRBJ1-5; D is possibly TRBD1 (5 bases). CDR1 is LNHNV and CDR2 is YYDKDF in the germline V gene (reference sequence). V was cut by 0 bases and J by 10 bases, with 16 bases left in between. The CDR3 contains 15 residues. CDR3 protein: CATSRDTGVFDPQHF. As DNA, the CDR3 is TGTGCCACCAGCAGAGATACGGGGGTTTTTGACCCCCAGCATTTT.

This clone turned up a few times. This chain links TRBV13 with TRBJ2-2, with D perhaps TRBD1 or TRBD2 (5 bases each). The CDR3 is 16 residues long. Germline-derived CDR1 and CDR2 are PRHDT and FYEKMQ (reference sequence). Trimming left V 5 bases short and J 2 bases short, with 15 bases between. CDR3 region: CASSPFGTANTGELFF. The CDR3 DNA reads TGTGCCAGCAGCCCCTTCGGGACGGCCAACACCGGGGAGCTGTTTTTT.